One and the same sample provided the 11 T cell receptor beta chains below, sequenced in a study of blood T cell repertoires in COVID-19. Libraries were prepared by immunoSEQ multiplex PCR; TCRdb keeps only in-frame clonotypes and omits some of them. Among 150,000 to 200,000 clones listed, around four fifths were seen once. Material: PBMCs or T cells enriched from blood (not recorded which). All receptors derive from a woman aged 55-69 years who had recovered from COVID-19.

The rearrangement uses TRBV5-1 and TRBJ2-7, with 9 bases identical to TRBD1. Germline CDR1 SGHRS, CDR2 YFSETQ. This CDR3 region has 14 residues. V trimming: 4 bases; J trimming: 5 bases; junction bases outside the gene matches: 7. The CDR3 DNA follows: TGCGCCAGCAGCCCGGGGACAGGGACCGACGAGCAGTACTTC. Its translation is CASSPGTGTDEQYF. Together with reference TRBV5-1 and TRBJ2-7, the CDR3 gives the full variable domain: KAGVTQTPRYLIKTRGQQVTLSCSPISGHRSVSWYQQTPGQGLQFLFEYFSETQRNKGNFPGRFSGRQFSNSRSEMNVSTLELGDSALYLCASSPGTGTDEQYFGPGTRLTVT.

This clone appeared a few times. CDR3 sequence (DNA): TGTGCCAGCAGTTTATCTGCATTTAGGGACAGGGTCAACGAGCAGTACTTC. Translated: CASSLSAFRDRVNEQYF. The chain employs TRBV27 and TRBJ2-7; 9 nucleotides match TRBD1. From germline, CDR1 is MNHEY and CDR2 SMNVEV (reference sequence). This CDR3 comprises 17 residues. J was trimmed by 5 bases and V by 0 bases; bases with no gene match: 11.

The chain links TRBV6-6 to TRBJ2-3, with 8 bases lining up with TRBD2. V trimming: 5 bases; J trimming: 2 bases; junction bases outside the gene matches: 12. The CDR3 has 17 amino acids. Germline CDR1 is MNHNY and CDR2 is SVGAGI (reference sequence). This CDR3 is CASSPSGLAELTDTQYF. CDR3 nucleotides: TGTGCCAGCAGTCCCTCCGGACTAGCCGAACTCACAGATACGCAGTATTTT.

V and J are TRBV20-1 and TRBJ1-1; possible D gene TRBD1, 5 bases. CDR1 and CDR2 (germline): DFQATT, SNEGSKA (reference sequence). The CDR3 runs 11 residues. The CDR3, as DNA: TGCAGCGGGCAGGGAAACACTGAAGCTTTCTTT. Amino acids: CSGQGNTEAFF.

The genes are TRBV18 and TRBJ1-2; 8 bases match TRBD1. The CDR3 sequence is 15 residues long. CDR1 is KGHSH and CDR2 is LQKENI in the germline V gene. Trimming cost V 2 bases and J 0 bases; bases outside gene matches: 2. Written as DNA, the CDR3 is TGTGCCAGCTCACCAGCGGGACAGGCTAACTATGGCTACACCTTC. Translating gives CASSPAGQANYGYTF.

V gene TRBV5-1 combines with J gene TRBJ1-1, with a weak D call TRBD1 (5 bases). Germline V CDR1 and CDR2: SGHRS, YFSETQ. The CDR3 runs to 13 residues. V gave up 2 bases and J gave up 6 bases, with 11 bases separating them. The CDR3 here is CASSFSGIAEAFF. CDR3 DNA: TGCGCCAGCAGCTTCTCAGGGATCGCTGAAGCTTTCTTT.

This clone showed up just a few times. This chain joins TRBV5-3 and TRBJ1-5, with a tentative D call TRBD1 (5 bases). TRBV5-3 is an ORF for which the function is uncertain. CDR3 size: 18 residues. The V gene lost 4 bases and the J gene lost 6 bases, with 26 bases spanning the gap. The CDR3 loop is CARSPRAGLSCVGQPQHF. The CDR3 DNA reads as TGTGCCAGAAGCCCTAGGGCAGGGTTATCGTGTGTAGGTCAGCCCCAGCATTTT.

This clone was picked up one time. The rearrangement joins TRBV30 to TRBJ2-1; D not resolved. Germline CDR1 reads GTSNPN; CDR2 reads SVGIG (reference sequence). V lost 0 bases, J lost 2 bases, and 5 bases lay in between. This CDR3 has 13 amino acids. Here the CDR3 reads CAWSVETYNEQFF. The CDR3 nucleotides read TGTGCCTGGAGTGTAGAGACCTACAATGAGCAGTTCTTC.

The chain combines TRBV27 with TRBJ1-4; D not certain. Germline assignment: CDR1 MNHEY and CDR2 SMNVEV (reference sequence). Trimming cost V 0 bases and J 8 bases, with 13 bases left between them. The CDR3 is made up of 15 amino acids. The CDR3 is CASSLSGRTWEKLFF. CDR3 nucleotides: TGTGCCAGCAGTTTATCGGGCCGAACCTGGGAAAAACTGTTTTTT.

The V call is TRBV24-1, the J call TRBJ2-1; TRBD2 might be the D (6 bases). Between the trimmed V and J ends, which lost 10 bases and 9 bases, there was a span of 15 bases. Germline CDR1 is KGHDR and CDR2 is SFDVKD. This CDR3 is 12 amino acids long. The CDR3 spells CATGGREGEQFF. CDR3 DNA: TGTGCCACTGGAGGGCGTGAGGGTGAGCAGTTCTTC.

The chain carries TRBV15 and TRBJ2-7; no definite D call. V was pared by 1 base and J by 4 bases, with 8 bases between. The CDR3 loop spans 13 amino acids. CDR1 and CDR2 (germline): LNHNV, YYDKDF (reference sequence). CDR3 nucleotides: TGTGCCACCAGCAGAGCCCCAGGATACGAGCAGTACTTC. Its protein is CATSRAPGYEQYF.